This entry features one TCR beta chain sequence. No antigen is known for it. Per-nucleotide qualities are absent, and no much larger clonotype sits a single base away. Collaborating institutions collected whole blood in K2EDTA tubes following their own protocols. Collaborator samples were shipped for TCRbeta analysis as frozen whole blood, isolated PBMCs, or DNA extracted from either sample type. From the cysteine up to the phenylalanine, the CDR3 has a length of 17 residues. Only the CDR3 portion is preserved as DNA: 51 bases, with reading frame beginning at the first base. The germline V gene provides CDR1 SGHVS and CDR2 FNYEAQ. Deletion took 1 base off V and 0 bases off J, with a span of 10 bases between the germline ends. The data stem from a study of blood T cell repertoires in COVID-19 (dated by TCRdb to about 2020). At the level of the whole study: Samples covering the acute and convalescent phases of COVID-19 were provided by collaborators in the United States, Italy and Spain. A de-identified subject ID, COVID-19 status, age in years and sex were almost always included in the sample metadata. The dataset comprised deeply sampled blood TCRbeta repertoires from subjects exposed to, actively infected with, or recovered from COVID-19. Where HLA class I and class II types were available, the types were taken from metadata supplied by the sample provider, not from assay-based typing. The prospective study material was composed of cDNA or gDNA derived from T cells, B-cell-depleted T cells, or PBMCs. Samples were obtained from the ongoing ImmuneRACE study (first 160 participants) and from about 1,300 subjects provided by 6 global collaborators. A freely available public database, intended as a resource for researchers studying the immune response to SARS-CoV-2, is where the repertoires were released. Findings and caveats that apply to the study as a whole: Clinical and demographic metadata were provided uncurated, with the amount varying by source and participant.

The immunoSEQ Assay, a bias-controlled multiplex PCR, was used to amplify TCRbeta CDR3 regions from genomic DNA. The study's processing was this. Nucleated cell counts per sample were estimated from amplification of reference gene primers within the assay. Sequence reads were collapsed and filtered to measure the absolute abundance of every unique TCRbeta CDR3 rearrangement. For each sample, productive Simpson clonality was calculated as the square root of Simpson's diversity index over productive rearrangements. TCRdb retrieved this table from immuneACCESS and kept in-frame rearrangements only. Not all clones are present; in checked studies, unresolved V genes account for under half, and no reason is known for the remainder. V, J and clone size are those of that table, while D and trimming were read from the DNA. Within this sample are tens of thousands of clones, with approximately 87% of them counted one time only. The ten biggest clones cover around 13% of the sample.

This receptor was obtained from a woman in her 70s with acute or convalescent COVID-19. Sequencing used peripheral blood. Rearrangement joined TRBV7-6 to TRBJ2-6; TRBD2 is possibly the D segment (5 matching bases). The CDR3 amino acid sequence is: CASSLGAGISGANVLTF. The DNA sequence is TGTGCCAGCAGCTTAGGGGCCGGGATCTCTGGGGCCAACGTCCTGACTTTC.